This T cell receptor (beta chain) came from a study of blood T cell repertoires in COVID-19. Trimming stripped 0 bases from V and 9 bases from J, with 6 bases between. CDR3 length equals 12 residues. Germline V gives CDR1 LNHDA, CDR2 SQIVND (reference sequence). As handled by the study authors: Counts of nucleated cells, estimated from reference gene primer amplification, were obtained. Assay used: immunoSEQ multiplex PCR; TCRdb lists only in-frame clones, some missing. V and J calls and clone size come straight from that table; D and trimming were deduced from the DNA. Here the sample spans about 160,000 clones, 77% being singletons.

V is TRBV19 and J is TRBJ2-1; D gene unclear. This clonotype originated in a man in his 70s with acute or convalescent COVID-19. The source material was peripheral blood. The CDR3, as DNA: TGTGCCAGTAGTATAGACCTTAGTGAGCAGTTCTTC. It encodes CASSIDLSEQFF. Full variable domain (rest looked up from reference TRBV19 and TRBJ2-1): DGGITQSPKYLFRKEGQNVTLSCEQNLNHDAMYWYRQDPGQGLRLIYYSQIVNDFQKGDIAEGYSVSREKKESFPLTVTSAQKNPTAFYLCASSIDLSEQFFGPGTRLTVL.